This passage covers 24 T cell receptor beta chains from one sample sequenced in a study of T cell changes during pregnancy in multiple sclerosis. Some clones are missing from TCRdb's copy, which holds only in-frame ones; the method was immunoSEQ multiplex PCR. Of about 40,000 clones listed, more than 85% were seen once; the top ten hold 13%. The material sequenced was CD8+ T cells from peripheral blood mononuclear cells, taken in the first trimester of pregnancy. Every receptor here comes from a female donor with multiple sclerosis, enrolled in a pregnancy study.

CDR3 DNA sequence: TGTGCCAGCAGCGAAGGGACAATGCGTAATTCACCCCTCCACTTT. Amino acids: CASSEGTMRNSPLHF. The V gene is TRBV9, the J gene TRBJ1-6, with D possibly TRBD1 on 6 matching bases. CDR1 and CDR2 (germline): SGDLS, YYNGEE. V dropped 3 bases and J dropped 6 bases, with 13 bases sitting between them. This CDR3 spans 15 amino acids.

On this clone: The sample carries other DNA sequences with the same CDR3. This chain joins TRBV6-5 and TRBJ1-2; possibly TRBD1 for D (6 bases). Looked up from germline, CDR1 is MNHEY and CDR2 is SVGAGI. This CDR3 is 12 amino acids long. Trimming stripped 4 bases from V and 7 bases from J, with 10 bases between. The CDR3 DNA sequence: TGTGCCAGCAGTTCAGGGGACGGTGGCTACACCTTC. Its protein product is CASSSGDGGYTF.

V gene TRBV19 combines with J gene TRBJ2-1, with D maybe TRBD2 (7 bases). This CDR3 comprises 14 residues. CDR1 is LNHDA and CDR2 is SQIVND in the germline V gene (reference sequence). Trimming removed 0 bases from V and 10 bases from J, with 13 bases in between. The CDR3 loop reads CASSIDRGGEEQFF. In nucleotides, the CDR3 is TGTGCCAGTAGTATAGATAGGGGGGGGGAGGAGCAGTTCTTC.

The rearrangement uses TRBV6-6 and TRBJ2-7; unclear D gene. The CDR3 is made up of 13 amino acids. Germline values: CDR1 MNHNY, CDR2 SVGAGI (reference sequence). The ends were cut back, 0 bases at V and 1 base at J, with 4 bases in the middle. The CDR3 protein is CASSYSQSYEQYF. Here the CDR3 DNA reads TGTGCCAGCAGTTACTCGCAGTCCTACGAGCAGTACTTC.

CDR3 sequence reads: CASSQWPTNEKLFF. DNA for the CDR3: TGTGCCAGCAGCCAGTGGCCCACTAATGAAAAACTGTTTTTT. This chain uses TRBV6-6 with TRBJ1-4; D is unclear. V dropped 6 bases and J dropped 2 bases, with 10 bases sitting between them. The CDR3 sequence is 14 residues long. From germline, CDR1 is MNHNY and CDR2 SVGAGI (reference sequence).

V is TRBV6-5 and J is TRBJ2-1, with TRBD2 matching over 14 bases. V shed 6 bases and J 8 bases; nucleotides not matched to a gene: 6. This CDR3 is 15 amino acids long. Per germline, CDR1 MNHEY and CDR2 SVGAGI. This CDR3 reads CASSSGTSGGDEQFF. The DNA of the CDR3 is TGTGCCAGCAGCTCCGGGACTAGCGGGGGCGATGAGCAGTTCTTC.

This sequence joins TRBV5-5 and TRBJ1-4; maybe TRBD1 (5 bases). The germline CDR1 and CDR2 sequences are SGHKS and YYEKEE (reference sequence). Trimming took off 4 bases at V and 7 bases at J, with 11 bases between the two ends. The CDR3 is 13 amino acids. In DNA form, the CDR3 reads TGTGCCAGCAGCCCTAGGGGCGGTGAAAAACTGTTTTTT. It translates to CASSPRGGEKLFF. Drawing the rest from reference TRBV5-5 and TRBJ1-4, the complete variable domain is DAGVTQSPTHLIKTRGQQVTLRCSPISGHKSVSWYQQVLGQGPQFIFQYYEKEERGRGNFPDRFSARQFPNYSSELNVNALLLGDSALYLCASSPRGGEKLFFGSGTQLSVL.

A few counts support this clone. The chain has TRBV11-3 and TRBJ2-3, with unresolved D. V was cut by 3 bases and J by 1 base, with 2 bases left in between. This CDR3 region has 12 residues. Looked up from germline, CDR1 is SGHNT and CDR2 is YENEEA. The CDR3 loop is CASSFGTDTQYF. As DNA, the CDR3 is TGTGCCAGCAGCTTCGGCACAGATACGCAGTATTTT.

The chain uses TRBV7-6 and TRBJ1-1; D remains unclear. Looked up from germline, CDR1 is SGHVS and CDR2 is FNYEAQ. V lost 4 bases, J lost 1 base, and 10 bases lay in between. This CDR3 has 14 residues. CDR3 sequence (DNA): TGTGCCAGCAGCTCCTCAGGTGGGAACACTGAAGCTTTCTTT. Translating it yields CASSSSGGNTEAFF.

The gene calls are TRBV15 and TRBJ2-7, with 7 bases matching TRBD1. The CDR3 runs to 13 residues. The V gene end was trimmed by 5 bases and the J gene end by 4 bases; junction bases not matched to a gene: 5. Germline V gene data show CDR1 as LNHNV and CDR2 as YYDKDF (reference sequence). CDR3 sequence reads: CATSGTALYEQYF. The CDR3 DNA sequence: TGTGCCACCAGCGGGACAGCCCTTTACGAGCAGTACTTC.

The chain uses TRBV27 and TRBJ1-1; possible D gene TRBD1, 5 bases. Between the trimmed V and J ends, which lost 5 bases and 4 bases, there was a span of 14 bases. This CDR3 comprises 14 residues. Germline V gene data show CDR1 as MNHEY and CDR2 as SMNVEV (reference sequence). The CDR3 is CASSLTGVTTEAFF. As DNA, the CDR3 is TGTGCCAGCAGTCTCACGGGGGTTACCACTGAAGCTTTCTTT.

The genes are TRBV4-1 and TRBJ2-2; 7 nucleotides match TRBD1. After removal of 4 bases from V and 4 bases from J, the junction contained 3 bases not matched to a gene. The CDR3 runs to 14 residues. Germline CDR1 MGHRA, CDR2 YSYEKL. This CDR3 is CASSRAGGTGELFF. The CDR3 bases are TGCGCCAGCAGCCGAGCAGGGGGCACCGGGGAGCTGTTTTTT.

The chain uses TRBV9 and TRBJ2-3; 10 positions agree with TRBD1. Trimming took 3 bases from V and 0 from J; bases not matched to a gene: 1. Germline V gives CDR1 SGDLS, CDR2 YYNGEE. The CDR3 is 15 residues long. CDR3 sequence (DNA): TGTGCCAGCAGCGGACAGGGGGCCAGCACAGATACGCAGTATTTT. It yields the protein CASSGQGASTDTQYF. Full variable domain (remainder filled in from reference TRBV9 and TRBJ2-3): DSGVTQTPKHLITATGQRVTLRCSPRSGDLSVYWYQQSLDQGLQFLIQYYNGEERAKGNILERFSAQQFPDLHSELNLSSLELGDSALYFCASSGQGASTDTQYFGPGTRLTVL.

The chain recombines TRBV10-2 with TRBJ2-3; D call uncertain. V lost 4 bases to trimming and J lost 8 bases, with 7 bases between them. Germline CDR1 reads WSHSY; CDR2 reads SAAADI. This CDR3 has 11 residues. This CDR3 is CASSVGTTQYF. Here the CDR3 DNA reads TGCGCCAGCAGTGTCGGTACTACGCAGTATTTT.

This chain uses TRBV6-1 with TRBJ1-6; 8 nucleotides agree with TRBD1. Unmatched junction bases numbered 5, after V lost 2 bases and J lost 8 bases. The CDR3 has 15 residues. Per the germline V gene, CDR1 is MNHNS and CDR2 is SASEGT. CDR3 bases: TGTGCCAGCAGTGAACACGGACAGGGTTATTCACCCCTCCACTTT. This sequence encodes CASSEHGQGYSPLHF.

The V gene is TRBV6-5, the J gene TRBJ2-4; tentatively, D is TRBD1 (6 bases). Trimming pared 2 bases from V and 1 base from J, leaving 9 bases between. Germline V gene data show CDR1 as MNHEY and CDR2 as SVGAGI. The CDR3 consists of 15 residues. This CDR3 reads CASSYGGSAKNIQYF. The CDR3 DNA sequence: TGTGCCAGCAGTTACGGGGGCTCGGCCAAAAACATTCAGTACTTC.

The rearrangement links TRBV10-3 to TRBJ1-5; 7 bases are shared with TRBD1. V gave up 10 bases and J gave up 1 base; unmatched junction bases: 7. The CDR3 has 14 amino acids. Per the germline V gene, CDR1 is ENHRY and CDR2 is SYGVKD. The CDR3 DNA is TGTGCCACCAAGACAGGGACAAGCAATCAGCCCCAGCATTTT. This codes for CATKTGTSNQPQHF.

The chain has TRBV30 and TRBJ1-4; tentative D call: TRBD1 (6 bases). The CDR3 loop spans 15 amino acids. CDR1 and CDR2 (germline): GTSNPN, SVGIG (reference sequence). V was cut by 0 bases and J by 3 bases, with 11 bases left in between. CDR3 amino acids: CAWSVAGAPNEKLFF. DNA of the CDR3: TGTGCCTGGAGTGTAGCGGGGGCTCCTAATGAAAAACTGTTTTTT.

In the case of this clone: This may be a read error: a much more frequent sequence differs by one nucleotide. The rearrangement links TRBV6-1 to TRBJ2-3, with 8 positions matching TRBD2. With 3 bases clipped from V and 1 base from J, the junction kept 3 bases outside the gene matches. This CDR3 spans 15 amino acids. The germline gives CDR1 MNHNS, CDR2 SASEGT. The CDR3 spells CASSDPAGGTDTQYF. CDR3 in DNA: TGTGCCAGCAGTGACCCAGCGGGGGGCACAGATACGCAGTATTTT.

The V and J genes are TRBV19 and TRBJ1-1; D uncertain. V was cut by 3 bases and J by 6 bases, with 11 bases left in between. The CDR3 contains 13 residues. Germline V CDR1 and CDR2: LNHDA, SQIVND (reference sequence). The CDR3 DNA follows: TGTGCCAGTAGTATTGTGGGAGAGCCTGAAGCTTTCTTT. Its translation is CASSIVGEPEAFF.

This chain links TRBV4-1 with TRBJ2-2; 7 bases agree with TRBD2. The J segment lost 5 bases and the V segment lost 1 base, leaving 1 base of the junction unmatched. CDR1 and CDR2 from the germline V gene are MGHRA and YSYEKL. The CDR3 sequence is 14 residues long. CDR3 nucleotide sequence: TGCGCCAGCAGCCAAGTGGGGGGGACCGGGGAGCTGTTTTTT. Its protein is CASSQVGGTGELFF.

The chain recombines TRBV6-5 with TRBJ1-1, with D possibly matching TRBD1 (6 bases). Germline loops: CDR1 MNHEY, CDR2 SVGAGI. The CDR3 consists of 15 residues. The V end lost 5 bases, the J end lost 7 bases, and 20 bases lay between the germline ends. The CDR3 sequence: CASSIGGRTRLEAFF. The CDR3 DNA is TGTGCCAGCAGTATAGGGGGACGTACGCGACTTGAAGCTTTCTTT.

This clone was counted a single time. CDR3: CASSRPGPRGYTF. DNA for the CDR3: TGTGCCAGCAGCAGACCCGGCCCGCGGGGCTACACCTTC. The chain employs TRBV7-9 and TRBJ1-2; no clear D. Germline-derived CDR1 and CDR2 are SEHNR and FQNEAQ (reference sequence). V was clipped by 5 bases and J by 8 bases, with 15 bases between them. The CDR3 runs 13 residues.

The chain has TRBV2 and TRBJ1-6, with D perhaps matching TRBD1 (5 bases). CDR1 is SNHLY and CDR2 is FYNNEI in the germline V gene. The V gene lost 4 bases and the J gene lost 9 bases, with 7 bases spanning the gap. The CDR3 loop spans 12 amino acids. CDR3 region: CASSGGGSPLHF. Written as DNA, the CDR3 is TGTGCCAGCAGTGGGGGGGGTTCACCCCTCCACTTT.